Presented here are 18 T cell receptor beta chains from one specimen sequenced in a study of OX40 agonist ivuxolimab in advanced cancers. Sequencing was performed with immunoSEQ multiplex PCR; in TCRdb, only in-frame clones are kept and a portion is missing. The sample holds approximately 30,000 clones, about 86% seen once. The specimen comprised CD4+ or CD8+ T cells sorted from blood, sampled in a trial of the OX40 agonist ivuxolimab. These receptors originate from an adult with an advanced solid tumor such as melanoma, head and neck, liver or kidney cancer.

This rearrangement joins TRBV5-1 to TRBJ1-4, with D possibly being TRBD1 (5 bases). Germline V gene sequence: CDR1 SGHRS, CDR2 YFSETQ. The CDR3 consists of 15 residues. V lost 4 bases, J lost 5 bases, and 15 bases lay in between. This CDR3 reads CASSAPGTGNEKLFF. CDR3 nucleotides: TGCGCCAGCAGCGCCCCGGGGACGGGGAATGAAAAACTGTTTTTT.

V usage is TRBV6-4 and J usage is TRBJ1-1; TRBD1 is a possible D gene (5 bases). Trimming stripped 4 bases from V and 7 bases from J, with 13 bases between. The germline V gene has CDR1 MRHNA and CDR2 SNTAGT. This CDR3 contains 13 residues. CDR3 sequence (DNA): TGTGCCAGCAGTGCCCGGGGGGGGAGTGAAGCTTTCTTT. Translation gives CASSARGGSEAFF.

The gene calls are TRBV6-5 and TRBJ2-7; the match to TRBD1 covers 8 bases. With 4 bases clipped from V and 3 bases from J, the junction kept 5 bases outside the gene matches. CDR3 length: 14 amino acids. CDR1 and CDR2 from the germline V gene are MNHEY and SVGAGI. DNA for the CDR3: TGTGCCAGCAGTTCTCCCGGGACAGGCTACGAGCAGTACTTC. Translated: CASSSPGTGYEQYF.

V and J are TRBV30 and TRBJ1-1; D remains unclear. Germline loops: CDR1 GTSNPN, CDR2 SVGIG (reference sequence). This CDR3 region has 13 residues. The V end was cut by 5 bases, the J end by 11 bases, with 21 bases between. CDR3 bases: TGTGCCTGGGCCCAAGGGTCCCTAGGGTGGGCTTTCTTT. This encodes CAWAQGSLGWAFF. Complete variable domain (other parts from reference TRBV30 and TRBJ1-1): SQTIHQWPATLVQPVGSPLSLECTVEGTSNPNLYWYRQAAGRGLQLLFYSVGIGQISSEVPQNLSASRPQDRQFILSSKKLLLSDSGFYLCAWAQGSLGWAFFGQGTRLTVV.

The gene calls are TRBV7-2 and TRBJ2-1; D not certain. The CDR3 extends over 13 amino acids. Germline CDR1 and CDR2: SGHTA and FQGNSA. The V gene lost 5 bases and the J gene lost 7 bases, with 12 bases spanning the gap. CDR3 protein: CASSPPSANEQFF. The CDR3 nucleotides are TGTGCCAGCAGCCCTCCGAGCGCAAATGAGCAGTTCTTC.

This sequence joins TRBV9 and TRBJ2-5; a weak D match, TRBD2 (6 bases). V lost 3 bases and J lost 1, with 10 bases in between. Germline V CDR1 and CDR2: SGDLS, YYNGEE. The CDR3 sequence is 14 residues long. As DNA, the CDR3 is TGTGCCAGCAGCGCGCTAGCGACCCAAGAGACCCAGTACTTC. It codes for CASSALATQETQYF.

J is TRBJ2-2 and V is TRBV7-8; 7 bases agree with TRBD2. CDR1 and CDR2 from the germline V gene are SGHVS and FQNEAQ. The V gene end was trimmed by 3 bases and the J gene end by 3 bases; junction bases not matched to a gene: 7. This CDR3 contains 16 residues. The CDR3 here is CASSFMGGADTGELFF. CDR3 nucleotide sequence: TGTGCCAGCAGCTTCATGGGAGGGGCGGACACCGGGGAGCTGTTTTTT.

The chain couples TRBV11-2 to TRBJ1-1; D not resolved. Looked up from germline, CDR1 is SGHAT and CDR2 is FQNNGV. The CDR3 length is 16 residues. The ends were cut back, 4 bases at V and 1 base at J, with 16 bases in the middle. The CDR3 loop reads CASSSSTRVRNTEAFF. CDR3 DNA: TGTGCCAGCAGCTCATCTACCAGAGTCAGGAACACTGAAGCTTTCTTT.

The genes are TRBV2 and TRBJ2-2; the D gene could be TRBD1 or TRBD2 (5 bases each). The CDR3 sequence is 15 residues long. Trimming cost V 10 bases and J 2 bases, with 17 bases left between them. Germline V gene lookup returns CDR1 SNHLY and CDR2 FYNNEI. CDR3 sequence (DNA): TGTGCCAAAAAAGTGAGGGGCCCCAACACCGGGGAGCTGTTTTTT. The encoded protein is CAKKVRGPNTGELFF.

The chain uses TRBV2 and TRBJ2-7; maybe TRBD1 (5 bases). V lost 9 bases to trimming and J lost 3 bases, with 9 bases between them. This CDR3 contains 11 residues. From germline, CDR1 is SNHLY and CDR2 FYNNEI. CDR3 in amino acids: CASATVYEQYF. The DNA for the CDR3 is TGTGCCAGTGCGACAGTCTACGAGCAGTACTTC.

V usage is TRBV11-2 and J usage is TRBJ1-1; no definite D call. The CDR3 loop spans 12 amino acids. Germline assignment: CDR1 SGHAT and CDR2 FQNNGV. Trimming pared 3 bases from V and 6 bases from J, leaving 8 bases between. The CDR3 coding sequence is TGTGCCAGCAGCTTTGTGTTTTCTGAAGCTTTCTTT. Translating gives CASSFVFSEAFF.

The chain employs TRBV9 and TRBJ1-1, with D possibly TRBD1 on 6 matching bases. CDR3 size: 15 residues. Germline loops: CDR1 SGDLS, CDR2 YYNGEE. V lost 4 bases and J lost 2, with 15 bases in between. The CDR3 DNA is TGTGCCAGCAGCCCCACAGGGACAACAAACACTGAAGCTTTCTTT. Its protein product is CASSPTGTTNTEAFF.

The rearrangement links TRBV4-1 to TRBJ1-2, with 8 positions matching TRBD1. Germline V lookup: CDR1 MGHRA, CDR2 YSYEKL. The CDR3 extends over 14 amino acids. V was clipped by 4 bases and J by 5 bases; unmatched bases: 6. CDR3 DNA: TGCGCCAGCAGCCCTCTGGACAGGGATTATGGCTACACCTTC. Translated: CASSPLDRDYGYTF.

The V call is TRBV7-6, the J call TRBJ1-2; D ambiguous. Germline V gives CDR1 SGHVS, CDR2 FNYEAQ. V shed 4 bases and J shed 4 bases, with 7 bases lying between them. The CDR3 contains 12 residues. The CDR3 is CASSSLGYGYTF. The CDR3 nucleotides are TGTGCCAGCAGCTCCCTGGGCTATGGCTACACCTTC.

The V gene is TRBV14, the J gene TRBJ2-1; 15 nucleotides align to TRBD2. Trimming took 0 bases from V and 6 from J; bases not matched to a gene: 3. Germline CDR1 and CDR2: SGHDN and FVKESK. This CDR3 region has 17 residues. The CDR3 coding sequence is TGTGCCAGCAGCCAAGATTGGGGACTAGCGGGGGGCAATGAGCAGTTCTTC. Its protein product is CASSQDWGLAGGNEQFF. The full variable domain, in which reference TRBV14 and TRBJ2-1 provide the parts outside the CDR3, is EAGVTQFPSHSVIEKGQTVTLRCDPISGHDNLYWYRRVMGKEIKFLLHFVKESKQDESGMPNNRFLAERTGGTYSTLKVQPAELEDSGVYFCASSQDWGLAGGNEQFFGPGTRLTVL.

CDR3 loop: CASSLEGRERDGYTF. CDR3 coding DNA: TGTGCCAGCAGCTTAGAGGGCAGGGAGAGGGATGGCTACACCTTC. The chain is built from TRBV11-2 and TRBJ1-2; possible D gene TRBD1, 5 bases. Germline values: CDR1 SGHAT, CDR2 FQNNGV. Trimming removed 0 bases at V and 6 bases at J, with 14 bases between. The CDR3 covers 15 residues.

The chain links TRBV4-1 to TRBJ2-5, with D maybe TRBD2 (7 bases). CDR3 length equals 16 residues. V was pared by 0 bases and J by 5 bases, with 16 bases between. Germline V gene sequence: CDR1 MGHRA, CDR2 YSYEKL. The CDR3 is CASSQDMGGLGETQYF. DNA of the CDR3: TGCGCCAGCAGCCAAGATATGGGGGGGCTAGGGGAGACCCAGTACTTC.

This clone has just a few counts. The rearrangement links TRBV7-2 to TRBJ2-5; tentatively, D is TRBD2 (5 bases). The germline CDR1 and CDR2 sequences are SGHTA and FQGNSA. The CDR3 is 15 amino acids. With 2 bases removed from V and 4 bases from J, the gap between germline ends came to 14 bases. The CDR3 region is CASSLILTGRETQYF. CDR3 nucleotide sequence: TGTGCCAGCAGCTTAATTCTAACGGGGAGAGAGACCCAGTACTTC.